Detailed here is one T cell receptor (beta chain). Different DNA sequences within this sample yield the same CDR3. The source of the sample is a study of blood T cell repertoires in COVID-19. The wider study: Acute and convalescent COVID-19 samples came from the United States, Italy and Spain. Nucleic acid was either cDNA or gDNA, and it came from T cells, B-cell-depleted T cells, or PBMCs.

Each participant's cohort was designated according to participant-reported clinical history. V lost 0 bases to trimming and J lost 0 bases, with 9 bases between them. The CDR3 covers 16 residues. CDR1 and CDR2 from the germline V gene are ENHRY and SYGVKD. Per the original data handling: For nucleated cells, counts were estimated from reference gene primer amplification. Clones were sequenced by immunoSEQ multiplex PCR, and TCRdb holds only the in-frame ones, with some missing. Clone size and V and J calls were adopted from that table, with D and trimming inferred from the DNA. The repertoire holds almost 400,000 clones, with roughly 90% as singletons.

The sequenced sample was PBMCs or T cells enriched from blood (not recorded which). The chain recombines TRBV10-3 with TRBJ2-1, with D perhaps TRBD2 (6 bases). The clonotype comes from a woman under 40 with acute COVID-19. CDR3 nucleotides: TGTGCCATCAGTGAGTCGGGGGGTAGCTCCTACAATGAGCAGTTCTTC. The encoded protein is CAISESGGSSYNEQFF.